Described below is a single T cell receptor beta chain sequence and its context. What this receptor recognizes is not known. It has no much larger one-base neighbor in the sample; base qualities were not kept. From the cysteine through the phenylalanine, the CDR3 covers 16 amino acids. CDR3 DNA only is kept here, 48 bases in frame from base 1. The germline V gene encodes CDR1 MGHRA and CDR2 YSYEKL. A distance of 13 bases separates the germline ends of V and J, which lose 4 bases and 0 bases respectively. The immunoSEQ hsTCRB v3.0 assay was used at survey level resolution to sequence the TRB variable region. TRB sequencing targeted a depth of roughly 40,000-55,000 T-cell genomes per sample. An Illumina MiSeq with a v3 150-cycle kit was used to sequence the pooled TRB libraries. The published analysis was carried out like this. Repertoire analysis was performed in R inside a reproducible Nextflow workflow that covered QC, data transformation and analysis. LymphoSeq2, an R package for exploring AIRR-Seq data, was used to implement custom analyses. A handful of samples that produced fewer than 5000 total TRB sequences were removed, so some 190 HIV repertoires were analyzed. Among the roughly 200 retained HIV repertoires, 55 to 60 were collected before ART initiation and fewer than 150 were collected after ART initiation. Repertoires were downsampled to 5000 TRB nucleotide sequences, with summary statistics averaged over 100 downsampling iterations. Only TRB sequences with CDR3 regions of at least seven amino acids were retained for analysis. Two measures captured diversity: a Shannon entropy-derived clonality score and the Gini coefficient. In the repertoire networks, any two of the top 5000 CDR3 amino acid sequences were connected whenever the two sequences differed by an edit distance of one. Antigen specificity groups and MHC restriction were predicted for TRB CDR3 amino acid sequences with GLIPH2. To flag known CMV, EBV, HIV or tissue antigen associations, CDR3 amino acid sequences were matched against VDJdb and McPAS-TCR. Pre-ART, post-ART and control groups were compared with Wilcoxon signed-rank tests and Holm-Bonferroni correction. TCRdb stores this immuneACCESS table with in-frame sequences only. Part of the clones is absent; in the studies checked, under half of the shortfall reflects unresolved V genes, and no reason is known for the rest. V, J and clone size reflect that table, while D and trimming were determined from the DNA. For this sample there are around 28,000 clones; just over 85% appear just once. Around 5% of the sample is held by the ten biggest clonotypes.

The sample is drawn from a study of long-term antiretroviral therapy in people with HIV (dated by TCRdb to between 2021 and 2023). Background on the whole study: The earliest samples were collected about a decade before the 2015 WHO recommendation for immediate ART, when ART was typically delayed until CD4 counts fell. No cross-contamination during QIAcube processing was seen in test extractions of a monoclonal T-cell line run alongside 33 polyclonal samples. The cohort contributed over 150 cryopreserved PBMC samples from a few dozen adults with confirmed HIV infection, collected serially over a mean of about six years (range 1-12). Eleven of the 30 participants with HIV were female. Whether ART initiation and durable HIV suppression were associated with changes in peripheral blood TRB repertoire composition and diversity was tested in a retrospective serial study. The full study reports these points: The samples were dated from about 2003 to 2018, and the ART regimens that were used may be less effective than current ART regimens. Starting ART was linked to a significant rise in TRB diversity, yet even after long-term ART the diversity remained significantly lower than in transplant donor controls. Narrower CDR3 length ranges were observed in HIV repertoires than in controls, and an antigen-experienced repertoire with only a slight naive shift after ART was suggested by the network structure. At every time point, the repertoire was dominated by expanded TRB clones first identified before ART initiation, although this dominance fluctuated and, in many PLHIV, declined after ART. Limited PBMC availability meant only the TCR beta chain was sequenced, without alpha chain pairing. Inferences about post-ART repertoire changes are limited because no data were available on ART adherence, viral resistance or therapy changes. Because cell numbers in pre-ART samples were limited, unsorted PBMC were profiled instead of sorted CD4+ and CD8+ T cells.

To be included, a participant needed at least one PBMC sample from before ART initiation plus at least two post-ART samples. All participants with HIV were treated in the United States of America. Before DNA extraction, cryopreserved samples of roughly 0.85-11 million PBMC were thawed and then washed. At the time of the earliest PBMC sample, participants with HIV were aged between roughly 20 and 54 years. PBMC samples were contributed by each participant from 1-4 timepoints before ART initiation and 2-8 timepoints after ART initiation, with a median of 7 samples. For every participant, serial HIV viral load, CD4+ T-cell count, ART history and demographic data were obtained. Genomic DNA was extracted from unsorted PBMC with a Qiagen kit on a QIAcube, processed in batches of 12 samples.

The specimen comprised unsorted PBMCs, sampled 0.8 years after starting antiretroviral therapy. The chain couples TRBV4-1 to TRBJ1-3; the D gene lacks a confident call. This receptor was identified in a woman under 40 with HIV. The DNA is TGCGCCAGCAGCCCTATCCTCAGCGTCTCTGGAAACACCATATATTTT. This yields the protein CASSPILSVSGNTIYF.